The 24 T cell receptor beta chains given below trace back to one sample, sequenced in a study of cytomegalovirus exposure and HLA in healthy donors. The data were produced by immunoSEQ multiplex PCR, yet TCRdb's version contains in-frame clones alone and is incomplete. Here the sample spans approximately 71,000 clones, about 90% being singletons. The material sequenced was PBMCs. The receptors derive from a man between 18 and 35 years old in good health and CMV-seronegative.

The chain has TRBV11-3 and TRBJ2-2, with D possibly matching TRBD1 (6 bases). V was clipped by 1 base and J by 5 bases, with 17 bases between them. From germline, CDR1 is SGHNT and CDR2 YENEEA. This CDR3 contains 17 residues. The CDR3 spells CASSLGGTGKRTGELFF. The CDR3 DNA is TGTGCCAGCAGCTTAGGGGGCACAGGGAAGAGGACCGGGGAGCTGTTTTTT.

This CDR3 is CASSLAGEYEQYF. DNA of the CDR3: TGTGCCAGCAGTTTAGCGGGAGAATACGAGCAGTACTTC. This chain links TRBV28 with TRBJ2-7; TRBD2 aligns across 7 bases. The V segment lost 2 bases and the J segment 4 bases; nucleotides outside the gene matches: 2. Looked up from germline, CDR1 is MDHEN and CDR2 is SYDVKM. The CDR3 runs 13 residues.

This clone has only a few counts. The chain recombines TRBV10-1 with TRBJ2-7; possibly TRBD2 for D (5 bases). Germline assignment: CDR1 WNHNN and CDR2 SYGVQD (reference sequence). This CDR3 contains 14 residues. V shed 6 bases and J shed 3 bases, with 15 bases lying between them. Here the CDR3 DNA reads TGCGCCAGCAGGGCTTTCGAGCGGCTCTACGAGCAGTACTTC. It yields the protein CASRAFERLYEQYF.

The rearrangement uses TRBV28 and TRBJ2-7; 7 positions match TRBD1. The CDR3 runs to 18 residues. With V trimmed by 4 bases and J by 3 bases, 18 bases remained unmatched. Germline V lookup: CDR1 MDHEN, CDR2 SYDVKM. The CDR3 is CASSSSHTTLQGIYEQYF. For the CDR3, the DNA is TGTGCCAGCAGTTCTTCCCATACGACCTTACAGGGGATCTACGAGCAGTACTTC.

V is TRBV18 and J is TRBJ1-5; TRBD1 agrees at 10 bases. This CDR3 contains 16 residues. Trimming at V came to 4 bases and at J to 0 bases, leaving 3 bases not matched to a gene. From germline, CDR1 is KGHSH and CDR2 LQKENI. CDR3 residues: CASSLTGGISNQPQHF. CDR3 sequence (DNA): TGTGCCAGCTCACTGACAGGGGGCATTAGCAATCAGCCCCAGCATTTT.

The CDR3 reads CASSIAPPGSYNEQFF. The CDR3, as DNA: TGTGCCAGTAGTATAGCCCCCCCAGGGTCCTACAATGAGCAGTTCTTC. The V and J genes are TRBV19 and TRBJ2-1; D is possibly TRBD1 (5 bases). The V gene lost 1 base and the J gene lost 1 base, with 11 bases spanning the gap. From germline, CDR1 is LNHDA and CDR2 SQIVND (reference sequence). The CDR3 extends over 16 amino acids.

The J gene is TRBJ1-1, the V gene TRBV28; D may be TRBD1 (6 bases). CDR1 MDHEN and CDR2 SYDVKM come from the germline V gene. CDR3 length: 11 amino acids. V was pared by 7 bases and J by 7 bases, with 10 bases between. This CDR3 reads CASTGQFEAFF. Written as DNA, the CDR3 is TGTGCCAGCACTGGACAGTTTGAAGCTTTCTTT.

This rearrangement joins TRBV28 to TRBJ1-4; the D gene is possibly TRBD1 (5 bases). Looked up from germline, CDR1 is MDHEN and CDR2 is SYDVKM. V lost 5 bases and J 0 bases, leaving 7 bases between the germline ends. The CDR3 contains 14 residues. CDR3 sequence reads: CASSRTPTNEKLFF. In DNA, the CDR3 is TGTGCCAGCAGTAGGACACCAACTAATGAAAAACTGTTTTTT.

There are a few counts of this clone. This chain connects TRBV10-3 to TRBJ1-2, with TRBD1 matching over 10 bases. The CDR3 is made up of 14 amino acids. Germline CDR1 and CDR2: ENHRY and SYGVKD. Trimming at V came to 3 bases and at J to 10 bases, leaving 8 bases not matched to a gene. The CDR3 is CAISDPRTGGDYTF. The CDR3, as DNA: TGTGCCATCAGTGACCCCCGGACAGGGGGAGACTACACCTTC.

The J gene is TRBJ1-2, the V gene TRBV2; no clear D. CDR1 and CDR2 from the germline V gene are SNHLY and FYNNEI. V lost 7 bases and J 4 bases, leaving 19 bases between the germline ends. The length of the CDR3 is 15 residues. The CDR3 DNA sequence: TGTGCCAGCACCCGTTGGCTTTCGCCAGGCTATGGCTACACCTTC. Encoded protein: CASTRWLSPGYGYTF.

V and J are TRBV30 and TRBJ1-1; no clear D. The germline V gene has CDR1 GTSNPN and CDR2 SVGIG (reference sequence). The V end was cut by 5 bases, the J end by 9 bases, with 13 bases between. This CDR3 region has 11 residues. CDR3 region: CAWRSPGQAFF. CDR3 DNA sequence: TGTGCCTGGCGATCCCCTGGCCAAGCTTTCTTT.

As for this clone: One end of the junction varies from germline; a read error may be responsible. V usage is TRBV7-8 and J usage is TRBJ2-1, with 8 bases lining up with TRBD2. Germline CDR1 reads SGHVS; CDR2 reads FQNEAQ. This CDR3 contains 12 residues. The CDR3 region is CASSPIEREWLF. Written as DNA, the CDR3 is TGTGCCAGCAGCCCAATCGAGCGGGAGTGGCTCTTC.

CDR3 DNA: TGTGCCAGCAGCCGTAGACTAGCGGGAGTGGATACGCAGTATTTT. Translating it yields CASSRRLAGVDTQYF. The rearrangement links TRBV9 to TRBJ2-3, with 12 bases matching TRBD2. CDR1 and CDR2 (germline): SGDLS, YYNGEE. The CDR3 spans 15 residues. With V trimmed by 4 bases and J by 6 bases, 6 bases remained unmatched.

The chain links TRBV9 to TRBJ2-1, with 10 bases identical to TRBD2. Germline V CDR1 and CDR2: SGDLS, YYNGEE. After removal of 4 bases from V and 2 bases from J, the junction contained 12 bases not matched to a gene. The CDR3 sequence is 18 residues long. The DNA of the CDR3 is TGTGCCAGCAGCCCTCGATGGACTAGCGGACCGACCTACAATGAGCAGTTCTTC. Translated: CASSPRWTSGPTYNEQFF.

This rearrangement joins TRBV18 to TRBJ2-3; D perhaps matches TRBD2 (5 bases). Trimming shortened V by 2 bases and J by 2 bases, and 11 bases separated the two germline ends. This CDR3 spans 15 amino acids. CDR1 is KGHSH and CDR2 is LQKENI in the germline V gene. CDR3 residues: CASSPWTGITDTQYF. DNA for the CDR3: TGTGCCAGCTCACCATGGACGGGGATCACAGATACGCAGTATTTT.

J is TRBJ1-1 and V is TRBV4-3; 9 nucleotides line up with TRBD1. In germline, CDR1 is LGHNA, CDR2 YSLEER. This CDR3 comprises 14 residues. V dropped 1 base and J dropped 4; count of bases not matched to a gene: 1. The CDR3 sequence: CASSQGQGGTEAFF. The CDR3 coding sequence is TGCGCCAGCAGCCAAGGACAGGGGGGCACTGAAGCTTTCTTT.

CDR3 protein: CASTSLQGENNEQFF. The DNA of the CDR3 is TGTGCCAGCACCTCTTTGCAGGGTGAGAACAATGAGCAGTTCTTC. The rearrangement links TRBV2 to TRBJ2-1, with D possibly TRBD1 on 5 matching bases. Trimming took 7 bases from V and 5 from J, leaving 18 bases between them. Germline CDR1 reads SNHLY; CDR2 reads FYNNEI. CDR3 length: 15 amino acids.

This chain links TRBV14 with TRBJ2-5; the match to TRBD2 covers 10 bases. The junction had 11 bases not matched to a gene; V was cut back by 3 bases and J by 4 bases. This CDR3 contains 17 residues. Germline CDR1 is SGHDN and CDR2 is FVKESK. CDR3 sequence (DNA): TGTGCCAGCAGCCACACGCTACTAGCGGGATACCTAGAGACCCAGTACTTC. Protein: CASSHTLLAGYLETQYF.

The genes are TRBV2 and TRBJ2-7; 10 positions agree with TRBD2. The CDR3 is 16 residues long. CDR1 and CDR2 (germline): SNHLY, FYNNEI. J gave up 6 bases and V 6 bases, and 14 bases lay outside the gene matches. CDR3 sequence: CASSDSRLAGEPEQYF. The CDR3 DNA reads TGTGCCAGCAGCGACTCGCGGCTAGCGGGAGAACCCGAGCAGTACTTC.

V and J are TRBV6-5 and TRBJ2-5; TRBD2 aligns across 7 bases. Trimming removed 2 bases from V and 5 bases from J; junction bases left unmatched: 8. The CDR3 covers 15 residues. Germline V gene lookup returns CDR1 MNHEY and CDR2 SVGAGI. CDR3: CASSYAGAGAETQYF. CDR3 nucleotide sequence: TGTGCCAGCAGTTACGCAGGCGCGGGAGCGGAGACCCAGTACTTC.

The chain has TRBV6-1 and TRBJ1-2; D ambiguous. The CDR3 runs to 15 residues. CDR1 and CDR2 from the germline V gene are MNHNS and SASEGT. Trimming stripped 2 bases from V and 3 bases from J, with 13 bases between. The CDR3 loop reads CASSENARLYYGYTF. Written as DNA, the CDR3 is TGTGCCAGCAGTGAAAATGCCAGGCTCTACTATGGCTACACCTTC.

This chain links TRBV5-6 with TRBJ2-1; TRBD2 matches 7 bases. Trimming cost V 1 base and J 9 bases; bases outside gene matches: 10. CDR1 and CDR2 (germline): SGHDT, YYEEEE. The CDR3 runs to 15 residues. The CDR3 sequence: CASSLSNRAGAEQFF. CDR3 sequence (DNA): TGTGCCAGCAGCTTGTCTAATCGGGCGGGAGCTGAGCAGTTCTTC.

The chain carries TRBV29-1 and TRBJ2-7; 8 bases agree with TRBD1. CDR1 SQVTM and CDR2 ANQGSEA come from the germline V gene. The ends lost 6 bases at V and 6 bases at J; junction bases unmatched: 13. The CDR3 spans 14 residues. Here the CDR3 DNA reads TGCAGCGTCTCCCGGACAGGGCTTACGGTCGAGCAGTACTTC. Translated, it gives CSVSRTGLTVEQYF.

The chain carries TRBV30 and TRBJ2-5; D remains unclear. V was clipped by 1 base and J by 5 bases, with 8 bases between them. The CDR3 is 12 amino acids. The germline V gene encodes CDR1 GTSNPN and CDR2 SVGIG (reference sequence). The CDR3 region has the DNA TGTGCCTGGAGTGCATCCGGGGAGACCCAGTACTTC. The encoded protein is CAWSASGETQYF.